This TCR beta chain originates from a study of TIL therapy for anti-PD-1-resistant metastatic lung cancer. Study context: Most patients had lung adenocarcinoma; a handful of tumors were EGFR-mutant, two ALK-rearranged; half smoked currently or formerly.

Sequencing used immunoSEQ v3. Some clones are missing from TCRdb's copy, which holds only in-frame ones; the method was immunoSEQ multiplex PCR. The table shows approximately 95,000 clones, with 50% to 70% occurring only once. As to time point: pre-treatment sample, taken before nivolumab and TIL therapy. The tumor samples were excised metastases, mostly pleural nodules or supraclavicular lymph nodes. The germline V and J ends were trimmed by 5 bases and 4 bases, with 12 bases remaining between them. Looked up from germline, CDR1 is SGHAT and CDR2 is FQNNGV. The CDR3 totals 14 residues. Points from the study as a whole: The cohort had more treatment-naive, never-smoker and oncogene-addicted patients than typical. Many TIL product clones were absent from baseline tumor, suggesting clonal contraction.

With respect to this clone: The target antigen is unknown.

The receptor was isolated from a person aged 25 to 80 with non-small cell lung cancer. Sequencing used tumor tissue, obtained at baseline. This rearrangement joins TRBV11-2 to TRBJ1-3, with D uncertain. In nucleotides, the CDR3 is TGTGCCAGCAGCCGGTGGAAGGGAGGAAACACCATATATTTT. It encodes CASSRWKGGNTIYF.